The next 28 T cell receptor beta chains were all read from a single sample in a study of identical twins. TCRdb passed the 5' RACE reads through MiXCR, listing each CDR3 protein once. Of about 100,000 distinct CDR3 sequences in the sample, 5.9% are singletons; the top ten hold approximately 12%. What was sequenced was memory T cells sorted from blood. Every receptor here comes from a woman in her fifties or sixties in good health.

This clonotype was detected many times. The chain recombines TRBV6-1 with TRBJ1-1, with D possibly matching TRBD1 (6 bases). The CDR3 runs 14 residues. CDR1 is MNHNS and CDR2 is SASEGT in the germline V gene. Deletions cut 6 bases from V and 3 bases from J, with 14 bases between. The CDR3 sequence is CASREYRADTEAFF. The CDR3 coding sequence is TGTGCCAGCAGGGAATACAGGGCTGACACTGAAGCTTTCTTT.

This clonotype showed up many times. Here the CDR3 DNA reads TGCAGTGCTTGGGGACTAGAGGCCGGCGAGCAGTACTTC. Translating it yields CSAWGLEAGEQYF. This chain uses TRBV20-1 with TRBJ2-7; 8 nucleotides agree with TRBD2. After removal of 5 bases from V and 6 bases from J, the junction contained 9 bases not matched to a gene. This CDR3 region has 13 residues. The germline CDR1 and CDR2 sequences are DFQATT and SNEGSKA (reference sequence).

The gene calls are TRBV10-1 and TRBJ2-5; D is ambiguous. CDR3 length equals 15 residues. The germline V gene encodes CDR1 WNHNN and CDR2 SYGVQD (reference sequence). V lost 5 bases to trimming and J lost 3 bases, with 16 bases between them. This chain's CDR3 is CASSPMGDVEETQYF. In nucleotides, the CDR3 is TGCGCCAGCAGTCCGATGGGCGACGTCGAAGAGACCCAGTACTTC.

This clonotype was seen many times. V gene TRBV4-1 combines with J gene TRBJ2-3; 8 positions match TRBD2. This CDR3 contains 16 residues. The junction had 8 bases not matched to a gene; V was cut back by 0 bases and J by 6 bases. Germline loops: CDR1 MGHRA, CDR2 YSYEKL. CDR3 amino acids: CASSQDSGMGVDTQYF. For the CDR3, the DNA is TGCGCCAGCAGCCAAGATAGCGGGATGGGGGTGGATACGCAGTATTTT.

This clonotype was counted ten times or more. The V call is TRBV5-1, the J call TRBJ1-1; D might be TRBD1 (6 bases). The V gene lost 4 bases and the J gene lost 0 bases, with 13 bases spanning the gap. The CDR3 is made up of 15 amino acids. Germline CDR1 is SGHRS and CDR2 is YFSETQ. The CDR3 is CASSPGAPMNTEAFF. DNA of the CDR3: TGCGCCAGCAGCCCGGGGGCCCCCATGAACACTGAAGCTTTCTTT.

The sample holds many counts of this clonotype. The V call is TRBV5-1, the J call TRBJ2-3; D is unclear. This CDR3 contains 13 residues. V dropped 5 bases and J dropped 5 bases, with 12 bases sitting between them. Germline lookup yields CDR1 SGHRS and CDR2 YFSETQ. CDR3 in amino acids: CASSKQSRDTQYF. The CDR3 region has the DNA TGCGCCAGCAGTAAACAGTCTCGAGATACGCAGTATTTT. The full variable domain, rest sourced from reference TRBV5-1 and TRBJ2-3, is KAGVTQTPRYLIKTRGQQVTLSCSPISGHRSVSWYQQTPGQGLQFLFEYFSETQRNKGNFPGRFSGRQFSNSRSEMNVSTLELGDSALYLCASSKQSRDTQYFGPGTRLTVL.

In its sample, this clonotype was seen many times. The chain is built from TRBV11-2 and TRBJ2-2; 7 bases map to TRBD2. Unmatched junction bases numbered 7, after V lost 2 bases and J lost 1 base. Per the germline V gene, CDR1 is SGHAT and CDR2 is FQNNGV. There are 17 residues in the CDR3. DNA of the CDR3: TGTGCCAGCAGCTTAAGTCGAGTAGCGGGGAACACCGGGGAGCTGTTTTTT. Amino acid sequence: CASSLSRVAGNTGELFF.

This clonotype showed up just a few times. The chain uses TRBV5-1 and TRBJ2-3, with 7 bases matching TRBD2. Trimming at V came to 0 bases and at J to 7 bases, leaving 11 bases not matched to a gene. Germline CDR1 and CDR2: SGHRS and YFSETQ. CDR3 length: 16 residues. The CDR3 DNA follows: TGCGCCAGCAGCTTGGGGACTAGTGGGGTTGGAAATACGCAGTATTTT. Protein product: CASSLGTSGVGNTQYF.

This clonotype was counted many times. This chain connects TRBV5-1 to TRBJ2-1; 7 bases are a match to TRBD2. V was clipped by 2 bases and J by 7 bases; unmatched bases: 12. CDR3 size: 16 residues. The germline V gene has CDR1 SGHRS and CDR2 YFSETQ. The CDR3 region is CASSFVGEGPGNEQFF. The CDR3 DNA reads TGCGCCAGCAGCTTCGTGGGGGAGGGCCCGGGAAATGAGCAGTTCTTC.

This clonotype occurred a few times. The chain links TRBV21-1 to TRBJ2-7; TRBD1 reflects the table's D call only, with no check against the DNA. TRBV21-1 is termed a pseudogene. This CDR3 contains 15 residues. CDR3 DNA sequence: TGTGCCAGCAGCAAAAGTCAGGGTCCCCCCTACGAGCAGTACGTC. This sequence encodes CASSKSQGPPYEQYV.

This clonotype was observed at least ten times. The chain uses TRBV5-7 and TRBJ2-7; 7 nucleotides match TRBD1. TRBV5-7 belongs to the ORF category, with a function that is uncertain. The CDR3 contains 9 residues. CDR3 protein: CASIATGQV. CDR3 sequence (DNA): TGTGCCAGTATTGCGACAGGGCAAGTC.

This clonotype was recorded many times. V usage is TRBV5-1 and J usage is TRBJ2-2; 7 bases are a match to TRBD1. The CDR3 covers 14 residues. V dropped 4 bases and J dropped 3; count of bases not matched to a gene: 3. Germline CDR1 reads SGHRS; CDR2 reads YFSETQ. CDR3 sequence reads: CASSLQGHTGELFF. DNA for the CDR3: TGCGCCAGCAGCCTACAGGGGCACACCGGGGAGCTGTTTTTT. The full variable domain, its missing parts supplied by reference TRBV5-1 and TRBJ2-2, is KAGVTQTPRYLIKTRGQQVTLSCSPISGHRSVSWYQQTPGQGLQFLFEYFSETQRNKGNFPGRFSGRQFSNSRSEMNVSTLELGDSALYLCASSLQGHTGELFFGEGSRLTVL.

DNA of the CDR3: TGTGCCGCTTGGAGGGACAGGGGGGTTTTAACGTACAATGAGCAGTTCTTC. This gives the protein CAAWRDRGVLTYNEQFF. This rearrangement joins TRBV21-1 to TRBJ2-1; the table's D call of TRBD1 was not tested on the DNA. TRBV21-1 is a known pseudogene. The CDR3 is 17 amino acids.

The J gene is TRBJ2-3, the V gene TRBV20-1, with no clear D. The CDR3 sequence is 10 residues long. Germline lookup yields CDR1 DFQATT and CDR2 SNEGSKA (reference sequence). Trimming cost V 7 bases and J 3 bases, with 5 bases left between them. CDR3: CSVATDTQYF. CDR3 DNA sequence: TGCAGTGTTGCAACAGATACGCAGTATTTT.

The chain has TRBV5-5 and TRBJ2-7; TRBD1 agrees at 7 bases. The V gene's germline CDR1 is SGHKS and CDR2 YYEKEE (reference sequence). This CDR3 comprises 15 residues. The J segment lost 2 bases and the V segment lost 4 bases, leaving 9 bases of the junction unmatched. CDR3 loop: CASSPGPGTAYEQYF. The CDR3 coding sequence is TGTGCCAGCAGCCCCGGCCCCGGGACAGCCTACGAGCAGTACTTC.

This clonotype has a count of ten or more. The rearrangement uses TRBV7-9 and TRBJ1-6; D remains unclear. Germline loops: CDR1 SEHNR, CDR2 FQNEAQ (reference sequence). The CDR3 totals 13 residues. The V end lost 4 bases, the J end lost 7 bases, and 8 bases lay between the germline ends. The CDR3: CASSYNQNSPLHF. The CDR3 DNA follows: TGTGCCAGCAGCTATAACCAAAATTCACCCCTCCACTTT.

The chain couples TRBV11-2 to TRBJ1-1, with D possibly TRBD1 on 6 matching bases. Germline V gives CDR1 SGHAT, CDR2 FQNNGV. V dropped 1 base and J dropped 1 base, with 16 bases sitting between them. The CDR3 runs 17 residues. The chain's CDR3 is CASSLGEVWTENTEAFF. CDR3 bases: TGTGCCAGCAGCTTAGGGGAGGTATGGACAGAGAACACTGAAGCTTTCTTT.

This clonotype appeared many times. The chain couples TRBV11-1 to TRBJ2-2, with D perhaps TRBD1 or TRBD2 (6 bases each). V lost 3 bases and J 7 bases, leaving 9 bases between the germline ends. CDR3 length: 13 amino acids. Germline V gene lookup returns CDR1 SGHAT and CDR2 FQDESV (reference sequence). CDR3 sequence (DNA): TGTGCCAGCAGCTTCAAGGGGGGCGGGGAGCTGTTTTTT. It is translated as CASSFKGGGELFF.

This clonotype was picked up many times. CDR3 sequence reads: CSALDELAGGSYGDTQYF. The CDR3 DNA reads TGCAGTGCTCTTGACGAACTAGCGGGAGGCTCTTATGGAGATACGCAGTATTTT. The chain joins TRBV20-1 to TRBJ2-3; 12 bases are shared with TRBD2. V lost 5 bases, J lost 5 bases, and 17 bases stayed unmatched. The CDR3 sequence is 18 residues long. From germline, CDR1 is DFQATT and CDR2 SNEGSKA (reference sequence).

This clonotype was detected a few times. The V call is TRBV19, the J call TRBJ1-5; unclear D gene. Germline V gene data show CDR1 as LNHDA and CDR2 as SQIVND (reference sequence). Trimming took 8 bases from V and 0 from J, leaving 14 bases between them. CDR3 length equals 15 residues. CDR3 protein: CASAFSSLSNQPQHF. The CDR3 nucleotides read TGTGCCAGTGCTTTTTCCAGTCTTAGCAATCAGCCCCAGCATTTT. The full variable domain, in which reference TRBV19 and TRBJ1-5 provide the parts outside the CDR3, is DGGITQSPKYLFRKEGQNVTLSCEQNLNHDAMYWYRQDPGQGLRLIYYSQIVNDFQKGDIAEGYSVSREKKESFPLTVTSAQKNPTAFYLCASAFSSLSNQPQHFGDGTRLSIL.

Ten or more counts support this clonotype. The J gene is TRBJ2-5, the V gene TRBV28; D perhaps matches TRBD1 (5 bases). Germline CDR1 MDHEN, CDR2 SYDVKM. This CDR3 region has 13 residues. Trimming removed 6 bases at V and 5 bases at J, with 13 bases between. The CDR3 DNA is TGTGCCAGCAGCCGAGGACACGGGGAGACCCAGTACTTC. Amino acid sequence: CASSRGHGETQYF.

This clonotype was observed many times. The genes are TRBV5-1 and TRBJ2-5; TRBD2 matches at 8 bases. Germline values: CDR1 SGHRS, CDR2 YFSETQ. With 1 base clipped from V and 3 bases from J, the junction kept 11 bases outside the gene matches. The CDR3 runs 17 residues. CDR3 residues: CASSLMAGGVVEETQYF. The CDR3 DNA sequence: TGCGCCAGCAGCTTGATGGCGGGAGGAGTAGTGGAAGAGACCCAGTACTTC.

This clonotype has a count of ten or more. The rearrangement uses TRBV12-3 or TRBV12-4 and TRBJ2-3; D perhaps matches TRBD2 (6 bases). The CDR3 loop spans 15 amino acids. V dropped 3 bases and J dropped 0 bases, with 10 bases sitting between them. CDR3 nucleotides: TGTGCCAGCAGTTTTCGCCGGGGGAGCACAGATACGCAGTATTTT. Its protein product is CASSFRRGSTDTQYF.

This clonotype has at least ten counts. This sequence joins TRBV10-2 and TRBJ2-3; D is ambiguous. The V gene lost 4 bases and the J gene lost 0 bases, with 8 bases spanning the gap. This CDR3 comprises 14 residues. Per germline, CDR1 WSHSY and CDR2 SAAADI. In nucleotides, the CDR3 is TGCGCCAGCAGTGGGCTGCTGAGCACAGATACGCAGTATTTT. Translation: CASSGLLSTDTQYF.

A few counts support this clonotype. The J gene is TRBJ2-7, the V gene TRBV14; 11 bases line up with TRBD2. Unmatched junction bases numbered 2, after V lost 1 base and J lost 3 bases. This CDR3 has 15 residues. Germline CDR1 SGHDN, CDR2 FVKESK. CDR3 coding DNA: TGTGCCAGCAGCCAAGGACTAGCGGGACACTACGAGCAGTACTTC. It encodes CASSQGLAGHYEQYF. Combining the CDR3 with reference TRBV14 and TRBJ2-7 gives the whole variable domain EAGVTQFPSHSVIEKGQTVTLRCDPISGHDNLYWYRRVMGKEIKFLLHFVKESKQDESGMPNNRFLAERTGGTYSTLKVQPAELEDSGVYFCASSQGLAGHYEQYFGPGTRLTVT.

The table lists this clonotype with a count of one. This sequence may be a read error, since a much larger clone differs from it by one base. The CDR3 does not close with the conserved phenylalanine or tryptophan, likely indicating a read error. J is TRBJ2-6 and V is TRBV5-1; 7 bases agree with TRBD1. CDR3 length equals 15 residues. Germline-derived CDR1 and CDR2 are SGHRS and YFSETQ. V was pared by 5 bases and J by 2 bases, with 4 bases of the junction left unmatched. The CDR3 DNA reads as TGCGCCAGCAGTCCTGGACAGGCTGGGGCCAACGTCCTGACTGTC. Residues: CASSPGQAGANVLTV.

This clonotype was picked up many times. The chain combines TRBV20-1 with TRBJ2-4; D may be TRBD1 (6 bases). Trimming stripped 6 bases from V and 2 bases from J, with 11 bases between. Germline V CDR1 and CDR2: DFQATT, SNEGSKA (reference sequence). The CDR3 covers 13 residues. The CDR3 DNA reads as TGCAGTGCACTACAGGGATCCAAAAACATTCAGTACTTC. It is translated as CSALQGSKNIQYF.

Many counts were recorded for this clonotype. V usage is TRBV23-1 and J usage is TRBJ2-5; 12 bases agree with TRBD2. TRBV23-1 is placed among ORFs of uncertain function. The CDR3 extends over 15 amino acids. V lost 0 bases, J lost 4 bases, and 0 bases stayed unmatched. The CDR3 region has the DNA TGCGCCAGCAGTCAATCGGGACTAGCGGGAGAGACCCAGTACTTC. Protein sequence: CASSQSGLAGETQYF.